A selection of T cell receptor beta chains follows, all from one sample in a study of T cells in Graves' hyperthyroidism and ophthalmopathy. TCRdb called the multiplex PCR reads again in MiXCR, with one record for every CDR3 protein. The sample records roughly 400,000 distinct CDR3 sequences, 15% to 19% being singletons. Sequenced material: blood. These TCRs come from a woman aged 18-29 years with Graves' hyperthyroidism that later progressed to Graves' ophthalmopathy. CDR3s include the opening cysteine and the closing phenylalanine or tryptophan.

v_gene	len	j_gene	CDR3aa
TRBV11-2	14	TRBJ2-7	CASSLDQVAYEQYF
TRBV6-2/TRBV6-3	17	TRBJ2-7	CASSYTNRRGEEVEQYF
TRBV5-1	14	TRBJ2-7	CARGWCSPSGEQYF
TRBV5-1	19	TRBJ2-7	CASSSHGMASGRQPYEQYF
TRBV11-3	12	TRBJ1-1	CASSLEGGRAFF
TRBV12-3/TRBV12-4	15	TRBJ2-5	CASTEQRTGAETQYF
TRBV27	14	TRBJ2-5	CASSSRQGAKTQYF
TRBV27	14	TRBJ2-7	CASSLEGPSYEQYF
TRBV3-1	19	TRBJ2-3	CASSQSSGSQGGSTDTQYF
TRBV3-1	16	TRBJ2-7	CASSQTRTSGTYEQYF
TRBV20-1	15	TRBJ2-1	CSAKQGGGFYNEQFF
TRBV7-2	13	TRBJ1-6	CASGGTYNSPLHF
TRBV12-3/TRBV12-4	15	TRBJ2-5	CASSPWTGGEKTQYF
TRBV20-1	15	TRBJ1-6	CSARGGARGNSPLHF
TRBV12-3/TRBV12-4	15	TRBJ2-5	CASSWGTSGKETQYF
TRBV30	11	TRBJ2-7	CAWSASYEQYF
TRBV27	13	TRBJ1-2	CASSLTGTEGYTF
TRBV10-3	15	TRBJ2-7	CAIRDRLAGDYEQYF
TRBV12-3/TRBV12-4	18	TRBJ2-3	CASRGLAGPRGGTDTQYF
TRBV20-1	15	TRBJ2-1	CSAAPLAGEVNEQFF
TRBV20-1	14	TRBJ2-7	CSASKPGQDYEQYF
TRBV28	13	TRBJ2-7	CASTPWSGYEQYF
TRBV4-2	15	TRBJ2-7	CASSQTQRVSYEQYF
TRBV27	15	TRBJ2-1	CATSPSGPFYNEQFF
TRBV7-2	14	TRBJ2-5	CASRSGSRPETQYF
TRBV27	15	TRBJ2-7	CASSVSQDRGYEQYF
TRBV18	12	TRBJ2-7	CASSPSGDEQYF
TRBV20-1	17	TRBJ2-3	CSANYGTSGISTDTQYF
TRBV29-1	13	TRBJ2-1	CSVEERERNEQFF
TRBV28	16	TRBJ2-3	CASSRPSGSPTDTQYF
TRBV5-6	11	TRBJ1-1	CASSKNTEAFF
TRBV6-1	14	TRBJ1-5	CASSTGGDNQPQHF
TRBV6-1	13	TRBJ1-1	CASTPGRETEAFF
TRBV4-3	16	TRBJ2-7	CASSQDNFAGGGEQYF
TRBV12-3/TRBV12-4	15	TRBJ2-7	CASSQRAGQSYEQYF
TRBV4-2	17	TRBJ1-4	CASSQGDRGATNEKLFF
TRBV5-8	15	TRBJ2-2	CASSLGLMNTGELFF
TRBV30	13	TRBJ1-5	CAWSDPRWGSQHF
TRBV25-1	13	TRBJ1-6	CAGSGLLNSPLHF
TRBV30	15	TRBJ2-7	CAWSPRTGGRYEQYF
TRBV2	15	TRBJ1-6	CASSRDRVSDSPLHF
TRBV27	14	TRBJ2-3	CASSFAGVGDTQYF
TRBV10-1	15	TRBJ2-1	CASSDGAGVYNEQFF
TRBV13	16	TRBJ2-1	CASSAGEGASYNEQFF
TRBV2	14	TRBJ1-1	CASSETGANTEAFF
TRBV3-1	11	TRBJ2-1	CASSQERLLFF
TRBV7-2	15	TRBJ1-5	CASSLGPSVSQPQHF
TRBV5-1	14	TRBJ2-5	CASSLLANQETQYF
TRBV27	14	TRBJ2-1	CASRTGARYNEQFF
TRBV12-3/TRBV12-4	14	TRBJ2-1	CASTKAGAYNEQFF
TRBV18	14	TRBJ1-2	CASSPGGLNYGYTF
TRBV27	14	TRBJ2-5	CASSLSGVKETQYF
TRBV24-1	17	TRBJ2-1	CATSDRNSGRAFGEQFF